A selection of T cell receptor beta chains follows, all from one sample in a study of brain T cells in children with intractable seizures. Sequencing was performed with immunoSEQ multiplex PCR; in TCRdb, only in-frame clones are kept and a portion is missing. The sample lists tens of thousands of clones; roughly 92% were seen once. Source: peripheral blood, taken at surgery. Receptors originate from a boy younger than 18 with focal cortical dysplasia and intractable seizures. CDR3s include the opening cysteine and the closing phenylalanine or tryptophan. D genes are given only for firm matches. Rows give clone size only sometimes, using once, few, many, or a class for an expanded clone.

. . TRBJ1-2 TRBV27 TGTGCCAGCAGTTTAGGTGCAGGGGCCGCGTTCTATGGCTACACCTTC CASSLGAGAAFYGYTF
once TRBD2 TRBJ2-5 TRBV5-6 TGTGCCAGCAGCTTGGTGTTAGCGGGGGGAAAAGAGACCCAGTACTTC CASSLVLAGGKETQYF
. . TRBJ2-1 TRBV10-3 TGTGCCATCAGTGAAAACGCAGGGATTAGCTCCTACAATGAGCAGTTCTTC CAISENAGISSYNEQFF
. TRBD1 TRBJ2-2 TRBV5-4 TGTGCCAGCAGCCTCGGGACAGGGTGGACATACGGGGAGCTGTTTTTT CASSLGTGWTYGELFF
. . TRBJ1-5 TRBV6-6 TGTGCCAGCAGTCTTGACGGAAATCAGCCCCAGCATTTT CASSLDGNQPQHF
. TRBD1 TRBJ1-1 TRBV27 TGTGCCAGCAGTTTCACAGGGGAGTCTGAAGCTTTCTTT CASSFTGESEAFF
. . TRBJ1-6 TRBV4-2 TGTGCCAGCAGCCAAGACCCGACGGCATACGCGCCCAATTCACCCCTCCACTTT CASSQDPTAYAPNSPLHF
. . TRBJ1-1 TRBV6-5 TGTGCCAGCCGGACCGCCGACACTGAAGCTTTCTTT CASRTADTEAFF
. . TRBJ1-6 TRBV7-2 TGTGCCAGCAGCTTTTGGGGGAATAATTCACCCCTCCACTTT CASSFWGNNSPLHF
. . TRBJ1-5 TRBV5-1 TGCGCCAGCAGCTTGAATAGCAATCAGCCCCAGCATTTT CASSLNSNQPQHF
. . TRBJ1-1 TRBV5-1 TGCGCCAGCAGCTTGGAAGGAAGGGCGAACACTGAAGCTTTCTTT CASSLEGRANTEAFF
. . TRBJ1-5 TRBV2 TGTGCCAGCAGTGAAGGGAATGAGGATCAGCCCCAGCATTTT CASSEGNEDQPQHF
. . TRBJ2-5 TRBV5-1 TGCGCCAGCAGCTTGACAATGGCGGCCGGGACTCGGGGGTCCAAAGAGACCCAGTACTTC CASSLTMAAGTRGSKETQYF
. . TRBJ1-6 TRBV6-4 TGTGCCAGCAAGGCAGGGGACGGTTCACCCCTCCACTTT CASKAGDGSPLHF
. . TRBJ1-4 TRBV9 TGTGCCAGCAGCGTAGGGCGACGTAATGAAAAACTGTTTTTT CASSVGRRNEKLFF